This TCR beta chain emerged from a study of cytomegalovirus exposure and HLA in healthy donors (dated by TCRdb to 2015 to 2018). For the study in its entirety: An earlier analysis of some 600 of the donors reported about 260 Gb of sequence data and 100 million to 120 million unique TCR beta sequences obtained from about 179 million T cells. Approximately 300 gigabases of sequencing data and approximately 91 million unique TCR sequences made up an early release that covered fewer than 650 HLA-typed donors. Among the roughly 410 genotyped donors, under 90% belonged to the genetic ancestry cluster associated with self-reported Caucasian donors. The study aimed to test whether cataloging public T cell receptors could reveal signatures of past pathogen exposure. The study used immunosequencing to profile the T cell repertoires of 670 or so subjects and linked those repertoires to cytomegalovirus serostatus. Along with the approximately 700-subject first cohort, a separate validation cohort of over 90 different subjects was used. To predict cytomegalovirus infection status, the study combined high-throughput TCR immunosequencing, statistical association of individual TCRs with disease status, and machine learning. To study patterns of TCR occurrence, a later analysis re-analyzed previously published TCR beta repertoires from around 660 donors and added high-resolution HLA genotyping. Rather than drawing on any new phenotypic data, the later analysis identified candidate immune exposures from TCR beta sequences and the way those sequences occurred across donors. In an earlier analysis of 500 to 650 of the donors, high-throughput TCR beta sequencing was used to judge whether each TCR beta V gene segment behaved as functional or pseudogenic. Donor age, sex, ethnicity and CMV serostatus were compiled alongside the repertoire data. In a later genetic analysis, genome-wide SNP genotypes for about three fifths of the roughly 670 donors were used, and that subset was treated as a discovery cohort. All discovery cohort repertoires had been generated using a single sequencing platform. Class I and class II HLA loci were covered by the typing at four-digit resolution. The number of typed donors differed by locus: about 620-640 for A, B, C, DRB1 and DQB1; 522 for DQA1; approximately 600 for DPA1; and around 490 for DPB1. A few DR-DQ haplotypes were handled as single units for association and clustering because linkage in the cohort was strong. On average, around 240,000 unique TCR beta nucleotide sequences were sequenced per donor among 398 genotyped donors of the cohort, with 15% to 20% of those sequences being non-productive. Findings and caveats that apply to the study as a whole: Linkage disequilibrium might explain the correlated functional status among segregating V segments, but an unknown experimental factor could not be excluded. A cluster of highly shared sequence variants was judged likely to be a technical artifact of the sequencing pipeline. When HLA alleles, especially DR and DQ, strongly co-occurred, TCR associations were difficult to assign to individual alleles. A later genetic analysis associated a missense DCLRE1C variant with V-gene and J-gene trimming of TCR beta chains, and an independent cohort replicated the association. Because HLA typing was missing for some donors at each locus, association tests included only the typed subset. Most TCR sequences were seen in very few donors, while some public TCRs were found in many individuals. A later genetic analysis reported fewer N-insertions in productive TCRs among donors in an Asian-associated ancestry cluster than the roughly 700-donor mean. It was suggested by the authors that the approach could potentially be generalized to other disease states and immunological phenotypes. A total of about 150 TCR beta chains were listed by the study as associated with cytomegalovirus. Three of the identified cytomegalovirus-associated TCR beta chains were confirmed in vitro to be specific for cytomegalovirus antigens. In a later analysis, TCR association rates were found to vary across HLA loci, with the most associated TCRs seen for DRB1 alleles and the fewest for HLA-C alleles. The 87-base-pair reads could not distinguish some IMGT-functional V segments, including TRBV6-2 and TRBV6-3, so those segments were excluded. A later analysis found that most CMV-associated TCR beta chains appeared HLA-restricted, with HLA associations seemingly driven largely by CMV exposure. In a later analysis, HLA-associated TCR beta chains showed more clonal expansion and lower generation probabilities than non-associated chains that were equally common. In a later analysis, around 15,000 TCR beta sequences were associated with specific HLA alleles at a false discovery rate of 0.05. Because counts were too low, more than 15 rarely observed V segments, including chromosome 9 orphons, were left out of the earlier analysis of about 620 of the donors. Several of the top co-occurrence clusters appeared to be linked to parvovirus B19, influenza, CMV and Epstein-Barr virus, according to a later analysis. The cohort was sequenced for TCR beta chains only, and without alpha or paired-chain data the features that could be detected were limited. Cytomegalovirus status was reported to be diagnosed by the classifier with high specificity and sensitivity in both the original and validation cohorts. Roughly uniform sequencing depth across donors was assumed in presence/absence analyses, although this assumption may not hold. In an earlier analysis of approximately 590 of the donors, most TCR beta V segments appeared in productive rearrangements about 87% or about 30% of the time, broadly matching IMGT annotations. A further reported finding was that TCR beta sequences accurately predicted the HLA-A and HLA-B alleles for most subjects in the first cohort. The only immune exposure information available for the cohort was CMV serostatus.

The library was prepared using the immunoSEQ multiplex PCR assay. The multiplex PCR relied on a mix of 60 forward primers for TCR Vbeta segments and 13 reverse primers for TCR Jbeta segments. The CDR3 region of rearranged TCR beta genes was amplified from genomic DNA with a multiplex PCR assay. On the Illumina HiSeq System, the amplified TCR beta libraries were sequenced as 87-base-pair reads. As for the authors' bioinformatics: A later analysis counted some 74 million unique TCR beta chains across the approximately 700 repertoires, and around 9.9 million of these chains were shared by at least two donors. A nearest-neighbor algorithm error-corrected the raw reads and collapsed the reads into unique sequences, merging closely related sequences to remove PCR and sequencing errors. To assign V, D and J gene segments, CDR3 sequences were aligned to IMGT reference sequences. Each retained sequence needed at least a six-nucleotide match to both a V gene segment and a J gene segment. Rearrangements were classified as productive when the CDR3 lacked stop codons and remained in frame with V and J, and all other rearrangements were classified as non-productive. CDR3 was defined according to IMGT convention as the region running from the second conserved V-encoded cysteine to the conserved J-encoded phenylalanine. The earlier analysis of 550 to 650 of the donors excluded any sequence lacking an unambiguous match to a single V gene segment. An earlier analysis of several hundred of the donors called V segments functional above 56.7% productive rearrangements and segregating when the between-donor standard deviation exceeded 5%. A statistical classification framework was built for diagnosing cytomegalovirus status from the catalog of TCR beta chain sequences. In a later analysis, TCR nucleotide sequences were compared against IMGT/GENE-DB human TR gene sequences so that V and J genes could be assigned. A later analysis assigned CDR3 sequences and most-parsimonious VDJ recombination scenarios with the TCRdist pipeline. In a later analysis, each TCR beta chain was defined by its CDR3 amino acid sequence together with its V-gene family, and reads lacking a unique V-gene family were excluded. A later analysis removed several hundred highly shared, low-generation-probability nucleotide sequences to deal with suspected cross-contamination and a sequencing artifact. A later analysis calculated a clonal expansion index for each public chain from normalized within-repertoire ranks of inferred template counts. Generation probabilities in a later analysis came from a VDJ recombination model fitted to out-of-frame rearrangements, and those results were checked against IGoR. Hypergeometric tests were used in a later analysis to score TCR-TCR, TCR-HLA and TCR-CMV co-occurrence, with a repertoire-size bias correction applied to the TCR pairs. To estimate false discovery rates, a later analysis permuted the HLA or CMV assignments 20 times. In a later analysis, co-occurring TCRs were grouped with DBSCAN, and TCRdist sequence similarity was added when clustering was performed within HLA-allele-positive subsets. Repertoires with fewer than 30,000 or more than 120,000 public chains, plus five repertoires with anomalous nucleotide sharing, were excluded from co-occurrence clustering. The clones in this table, taken by TCRdb from immuneACCESS, are in-frame only. Not every clone is retained; where verified, under half of the shortfall comes from an unresolved V gene, and the cause of the rest is unknown. The V and J calls and the clone size are those of that table, but D and trimming were determined from the DNA. Across this sample there are about 150,000 clones, with 75% to 90% seen only once. The top ten constitute around 7.8% of the sample.

The CDR3 has 16 amino acids, counting the end cysteine and phenylalanine. Only CDR3 DNA remains: 48 bases, in frame from the first base. V drops 0 bases and J drops 5 bases, leaving 13 bases in between. Looking up the germline V gene yields CDR1 LGHNA and CDR2 YSLEER. The cohort was made up of roughly 670 healthy bone marrow donors. At the time of sampling, all cohort members were nominally healthy, though unrecorded immune exposures were likely present. The donor was CMV seropositive and was included in the group of around 300 seropositive cohort members. A peripheral blood sample was collected from each donor, and TCR beta sequencing was performed on peripheral blood mononuclear cells. The Qiagen DNeasy Blood Extraction Kit was used to extract genomic DNA from the blood cell samples. In regard to this clone: Its cognate antigen has yet to be identified. No base-level quality is on record; no much larger clone is a single base apart.

The source of this sequence is a woman aged 50 to 60 in good health and CMV-seropositive. Sequenced: PBMCs. Recombination joined TRBV4-3 with TRBJ1-4, and TRBD1 may be the D gene, going by 6 matching bases. The DNA is TGCGCCAGCAGCCAAGATAACGGGGGGCCGAATGAAAAACTGTTTTTT. Protein translation: CASSQDNGGPNEKLFF.